This TCR beta chain was sequenced during a study of cytomegalovirus exposure and HLA in healthy donors. The PCR contained 60 Vbeta and 13 Jbeta primers. Produced via immunoSEQ multiplex PCR; TCRdb's table is partial and in-frame only. The sample lists 150,000 to 160,000 clones; about four fifths were seen once. Concerning this clone: The antigen remains undetermined.

The germline gives CDR1 SGHTA, CDR2 FQGNSA. Trimming left V 5 bases short and J 2 bases short, with 22 bases between. The CDR3 extends over 18 amino acids. Sampled while nominally healthy, donors likely had unrecorded immune exposures. Study-wide results and limits: Across donors, most TCRs were seen rarely, yet some public ones were widespread. A later analysis revealed that TCR association rates differed between HLA loci, peaking at DRB1 and bottoming out at HLA-C.

The genes are TRBV7-2 and TRBJ2-4; maybe TRBD2 (6 bases). The TCR sequence derives from a man under 40 in good health and CMV-seropositive. The sequencing sample was made of PBMCs. The CDR3 region has the DNA TGTGCCAGCAGCCCCAGACTAGAGGTGAGGGTAACCAAAAACATTCAGTACTTC. This encodes CASSPRLEVRVTKNIQYF.